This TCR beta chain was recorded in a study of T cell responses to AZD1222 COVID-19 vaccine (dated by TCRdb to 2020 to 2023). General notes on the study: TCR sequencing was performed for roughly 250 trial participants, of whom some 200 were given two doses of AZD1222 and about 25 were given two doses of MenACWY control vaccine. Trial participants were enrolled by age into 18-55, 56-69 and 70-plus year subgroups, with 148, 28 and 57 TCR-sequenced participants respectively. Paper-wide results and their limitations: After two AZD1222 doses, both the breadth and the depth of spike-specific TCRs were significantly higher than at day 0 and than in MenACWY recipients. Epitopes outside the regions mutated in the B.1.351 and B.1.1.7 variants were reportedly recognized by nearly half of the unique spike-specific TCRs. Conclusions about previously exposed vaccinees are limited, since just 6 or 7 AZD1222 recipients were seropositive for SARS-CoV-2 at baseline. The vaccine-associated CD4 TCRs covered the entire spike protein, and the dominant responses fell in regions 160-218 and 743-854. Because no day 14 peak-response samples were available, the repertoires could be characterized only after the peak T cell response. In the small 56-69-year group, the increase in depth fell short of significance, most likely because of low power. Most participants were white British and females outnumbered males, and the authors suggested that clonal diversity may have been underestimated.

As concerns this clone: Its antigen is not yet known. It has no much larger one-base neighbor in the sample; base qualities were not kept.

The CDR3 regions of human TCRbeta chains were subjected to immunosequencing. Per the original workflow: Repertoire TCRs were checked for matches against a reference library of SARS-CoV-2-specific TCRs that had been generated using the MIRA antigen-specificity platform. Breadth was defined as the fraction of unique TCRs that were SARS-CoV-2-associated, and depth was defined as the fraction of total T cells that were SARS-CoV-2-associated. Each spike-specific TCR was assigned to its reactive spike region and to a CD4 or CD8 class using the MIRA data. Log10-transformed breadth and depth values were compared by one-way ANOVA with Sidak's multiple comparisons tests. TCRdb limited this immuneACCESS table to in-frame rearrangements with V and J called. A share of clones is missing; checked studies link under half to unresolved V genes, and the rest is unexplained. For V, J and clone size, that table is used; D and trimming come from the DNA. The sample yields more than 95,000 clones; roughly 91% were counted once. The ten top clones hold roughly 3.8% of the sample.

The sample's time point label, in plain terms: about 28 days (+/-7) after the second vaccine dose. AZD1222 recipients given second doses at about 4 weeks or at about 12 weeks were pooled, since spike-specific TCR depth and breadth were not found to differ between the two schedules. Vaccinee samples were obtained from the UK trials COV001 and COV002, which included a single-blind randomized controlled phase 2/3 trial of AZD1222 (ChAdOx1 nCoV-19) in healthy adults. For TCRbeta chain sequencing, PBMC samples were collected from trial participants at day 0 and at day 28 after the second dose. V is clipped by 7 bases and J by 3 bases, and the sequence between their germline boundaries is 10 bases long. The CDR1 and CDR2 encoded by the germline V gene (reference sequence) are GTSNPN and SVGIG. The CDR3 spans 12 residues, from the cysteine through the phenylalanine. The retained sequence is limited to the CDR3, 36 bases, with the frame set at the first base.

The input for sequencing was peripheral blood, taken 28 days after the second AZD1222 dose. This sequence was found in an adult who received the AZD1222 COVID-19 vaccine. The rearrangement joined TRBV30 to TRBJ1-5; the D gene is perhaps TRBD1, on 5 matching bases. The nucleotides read TGTGCCTCTGACAGCTACAATCAGCCCCAGCATTTT. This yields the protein CASDSYNQPQHF.